This section outlines one TCR beta chain sequence together with its context. TCRdb independently ran MiXCR on the RT-PCR reads; one entry per CDR3 protein. The sample carries 630,000 or so distinct CDR3 sequences, 15% to 17% recorded once. CDR3 length equals 13 residues. In germline, CDR1 is SQVTM, CDR2 ANQGSEA. V was pared by 6 bases and J by 7 bases, with 18 bases between. The data belong to a study of response to subunit inactivated influenza vaccine. Source: PBMCs from blood, taken roughly 13 days after vaccination. This sequence joins TRBV29-1 and TRBJ1-2; possibly TRBD1 for D (5 bases). This TCR was sampled from a man aged 50 to 60 who received an inactivated influenza vaccine. The CDR3 nucleotides are TGCAGCGTGGGGGGGACCGTGGTTTCTGGCTACACCTTC. This encodes CSVGGTVVSGYTF.